This entry is about one TCR beta chain. This sample stems from a study of blood T cell repertoires in COVID-19. The overall study: Samples of COVID-19 (acute and convalescent) were obtained from the United States, Italy and Spain. The cDNA or gDNA used as material had been derived from T cells, B-cell-depleted T cells, or PBMCs.

Per the study methods: It was from reference gene primer amplification that nucleated cell counts were estimated. Sequencing used immunoSEQ multiplex PCR; TCRdb keeps in-frame clones, though not all of them. Clone size and V and J calls were adopted from that table, with D and trimming inferred from the DNA. Of about 140,000 clones listed, approximately 86% are singletons. From germline, CDR1 is SEHNR and CDR2 FQNEAQ (reference sequence). There are 15 residues in the CDR3. The junction had 5 bases not matched to a gene; V was cut back by 1 base and J by 8 bases. V usage is TRBV7-9 and J usage is TRBJ2-1, with 10 bases identical to TRBD1. Sequenced input: peripheral blood. This clonotype originated in a man aged 65-85 years with acute or convalescent COVID-19. CDR3 in amino acids: CASSLEGTGVDEQFF. CDR3 bases: TGTGCCAGCAGCTTAGAAGGGACAGGGGTGGATGAGCAGTTCTTC.